Sequencing of this T cell receptor (beta chain) was carried out in a study of blood T cell repertoires in COVID-19 (TCRdb year 2020). With regard to the full study: Samples from collaborators originated in the United States, Italy and Spain and spanned both the acute and convalescent phases of COVID-19. The prospective study material was composed of cDNA or gDNA derived from T cells, B-cell-depleted T cells, or PBMCs. Subjects who had been exposed to COVID-19, were actively infected with it, or had recovered from it provided the deeply sampled blood TCRbeta repertoires that made up the dataset. The repertoires were released in a freely available public database meant as a resource for research on the immune response to SARS-CoV-2. Samples came from the ongoing ImmuneRACE study (first 160 participants) plus 1,254 subjects from 6 global collaborators. Sample metadata almost always included a de-identified subject ID, COVID-19 status, age in years and sex. Where available, HLA class I and class II types were obtained from metadata supplied by the sample provider rather than from assay-based typing. General study outcomes and caveats: The amount of clinical and demographic metadata varied by source and participant and was provided uncurated.

Each collaborating institution followed its own protocols to collect whole blood in K2EDTA tubes. For TCRbeta analysis, collaborators shipped samples in one of three forms: frozen whole blood, isolated PBMCs, or DNA extracted from either of those sample types. V ends up 3 bases short and J 3 bases short, with an unmatched junction base count of 1. The CDR3 goes from the cysteine to the phenylalanine over 15 residues. Only the CDR3 DNA stays, 45 bases, in frame from base 1. From the germline V gene (reference sequence), CDR1 is LGHDT and CDR2 is YNNKEL. TCRbeta CDR3 regions were amplified from genomic DNA using the immunoSEQ Assay, a bias-controlled multiplex PCR. In the paper's pipeline: Nucleated cell counts per sample were estimated from amplification of reference gene primers within the assay. To quantify the absolute abundance of each unique TCRbeta CDR3 rearrangement, sequence reads were collapsed and filtered. For each sample, productive Simpson clonality was calculated as the square root of Simpson's diversity index across productive rearrangements. TCRdb re-hosts the immuneACCESS table, in-frame sequences only. Its copies lack some clones; in the studies checked, an unresolved V gene accounts for under half of them, and the cause for the rest is not known. V and J calls and clone size are given by that table; D and trimming were obtained from the DNA. The sample data list 140,000 to 150,000 clones, and about 79% of these were observed just once. The top ten clones comprise around 9.6% of the sample.

On this clone: Its target antigen remains unknown. One base away there is no much larger clone; base qualities are not given.

This chain joins TRBV3-1 (or the pseudogene TRBV3-2) to TRBJ1-3; TRBD1 fits 11 bases in the junction. The source of this sequence is a man aged 60 to 75 with active or convalescent COVID-19. Input material: peripheral blood. The DNA reads TGTGCCAGCAGCCATGGGACAGGGGGTGGAAACACCATATATTTT. It specifies CASSHGTGGGNTIYF.